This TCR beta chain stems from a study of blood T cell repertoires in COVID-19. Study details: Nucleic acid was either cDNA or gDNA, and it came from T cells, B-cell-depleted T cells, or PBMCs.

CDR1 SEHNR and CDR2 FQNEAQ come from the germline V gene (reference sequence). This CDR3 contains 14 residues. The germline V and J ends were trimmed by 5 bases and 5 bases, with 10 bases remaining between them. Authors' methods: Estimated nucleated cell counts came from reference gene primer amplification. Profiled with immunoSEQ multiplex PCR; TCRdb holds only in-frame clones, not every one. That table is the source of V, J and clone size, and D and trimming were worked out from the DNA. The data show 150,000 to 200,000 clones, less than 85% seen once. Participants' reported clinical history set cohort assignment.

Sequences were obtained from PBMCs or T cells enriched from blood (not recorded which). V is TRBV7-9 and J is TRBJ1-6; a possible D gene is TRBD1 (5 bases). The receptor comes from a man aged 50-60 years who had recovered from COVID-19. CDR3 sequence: CASSTQADNSPLHF. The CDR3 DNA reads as TGTGCCAGCAGCACACAGGCGGATAATTCACCCCTCCACTTT.